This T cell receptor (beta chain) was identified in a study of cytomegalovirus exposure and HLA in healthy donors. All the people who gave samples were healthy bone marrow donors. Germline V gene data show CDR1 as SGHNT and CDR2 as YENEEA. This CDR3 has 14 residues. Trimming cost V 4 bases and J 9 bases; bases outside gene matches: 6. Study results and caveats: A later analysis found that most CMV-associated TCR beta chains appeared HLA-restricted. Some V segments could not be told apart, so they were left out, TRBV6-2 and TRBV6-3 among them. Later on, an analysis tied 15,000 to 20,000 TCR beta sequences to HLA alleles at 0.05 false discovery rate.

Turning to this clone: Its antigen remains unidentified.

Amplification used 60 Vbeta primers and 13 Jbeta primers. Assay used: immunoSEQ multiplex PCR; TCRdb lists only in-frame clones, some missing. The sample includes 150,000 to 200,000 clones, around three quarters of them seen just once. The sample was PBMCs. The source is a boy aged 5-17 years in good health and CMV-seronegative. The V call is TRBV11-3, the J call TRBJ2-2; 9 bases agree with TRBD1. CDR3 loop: CASSSGTGWRELFF. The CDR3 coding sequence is TGTGCCAGCAGCTCGGGGACAGGGTGGCGGGAGCTGTTTTTT.